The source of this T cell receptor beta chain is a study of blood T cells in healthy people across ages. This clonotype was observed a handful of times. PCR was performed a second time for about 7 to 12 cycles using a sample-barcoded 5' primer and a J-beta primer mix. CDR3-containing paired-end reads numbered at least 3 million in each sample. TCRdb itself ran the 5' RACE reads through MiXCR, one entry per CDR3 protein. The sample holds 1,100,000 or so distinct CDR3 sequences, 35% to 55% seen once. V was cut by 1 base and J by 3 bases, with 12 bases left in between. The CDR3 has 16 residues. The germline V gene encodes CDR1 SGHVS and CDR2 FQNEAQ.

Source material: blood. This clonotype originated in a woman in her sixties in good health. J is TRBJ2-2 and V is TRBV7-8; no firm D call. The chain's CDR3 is CASSLVGGPDTGELFF. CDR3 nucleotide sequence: TGTGCCAGCAGCTTAGTCGGTGGGCCGGACACCGGGGAGCTGTTTTTT.